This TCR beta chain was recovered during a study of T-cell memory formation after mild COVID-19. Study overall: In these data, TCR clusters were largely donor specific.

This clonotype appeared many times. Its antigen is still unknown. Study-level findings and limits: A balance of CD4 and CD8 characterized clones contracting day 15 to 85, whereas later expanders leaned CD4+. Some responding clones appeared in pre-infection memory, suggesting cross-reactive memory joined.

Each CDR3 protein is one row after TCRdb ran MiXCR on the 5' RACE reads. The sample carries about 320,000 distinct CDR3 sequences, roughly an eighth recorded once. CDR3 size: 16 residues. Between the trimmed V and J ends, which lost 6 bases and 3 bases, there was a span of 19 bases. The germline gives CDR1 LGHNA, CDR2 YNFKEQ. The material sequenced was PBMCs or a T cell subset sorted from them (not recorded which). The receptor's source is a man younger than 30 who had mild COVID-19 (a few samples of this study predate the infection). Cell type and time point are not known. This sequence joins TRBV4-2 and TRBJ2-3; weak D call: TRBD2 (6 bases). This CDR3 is CASRGTEGSATDTQYF. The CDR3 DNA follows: TGTGCCAGCAGGGGGACGGAGGGATCCGCGACAGATACGCAGTATTTT.